The T cell receptor beta chain described here comes from a study of T cell responses to AZD1222 COVID-19 vaccine. The study, taken as a whole, reports: Unmutated variant regions are reportedly the target of nearly half of TCRs that are spike-specific. No repertoire was sampled before or during the peak T cell response, only after it.

Data came from immunoSEQ multiplex PCR; TCRdb stores just in-frame clones and leaves some out. This table holds about 120,000 clones, approximately 92% found once. Looked up from germline, CDR1 is KGHSH and CDR2 is LQKENI. The CDR3 covers 17 residues. V dropped 2 bases and J dropped 7 bases, with 20 bases sitting between them. With respect to this clone: The antigen is not known.

The clonotype originates from an adult who received the MenACWY meningococcal vaccine as a control. J is TRBJ1-4 and V is TRBV18; perhaps TRBD1 as D (5 bases). The specimen comprised peripheral blood, sampled 28 days after the second dose of the MenACWY control vaccine. This CDR3 reads CASSPAPPGPGGEKLFF. In nucleotides, the CDR3 is TGTGCCAGCTCACCAGCGCCTCCGGGACCGGGCGGTGAAAAACTGTTTTTT. Based on the CDR3 plus reference TRBV18 and TRBJ1-4, the full variable domain is NAGVMQNPRHLVRRRGQEARLRCSPMKGHSHVYWYRQLPEEGLKFMVYLQKENIIDESGMPKERFSAEFPKEGPSILRIQQVVRGDSAAYFCASSPAPPGPGGEKLFFGSGTQLSVL.